A single sample gave rise to the 29 T cell receptor beta chains below, sequenced in a study of CD8 T cells in Susac syndrome. The RNA, 0.5 to 1 ug, was put through reverse transcription using random hexamers. TCRdb itself ran the immunoSEQ multiplex PCR reads through MiXCR, one entry per CDR3 protein. The data show more than 200,000 distinct CDR3 sequences, 92% seen once. The sample was CD8+ T cells from PBMCs. Receptor source: a human donor with multiple sclerosis.

V usage is TRBV9 and J usage is TRBJ1-1, with 8 nucleotides matching TRBD1. J lost 5 bases, V lost 3 bases, and 6 bases had no gene match. This CDR3 is 14 amino acids long. The germline CDR1 and CDR2 sequences are SGDLS and YYNGEE. The CDR3 bases are TGTGCCAGCAGCGGACCGACAGGGGAGACTGAAGCTTTCTTT. Translating it yields CASSGPTGETEAFF.

V usage is TRBV6-5 and J usage is TRBJ2-2, with 7 bases lining up with TRBD1. V trimming: 6 bases; J trimming: 7 bases; junction bases outside the gene matches: 5. The CDR3 is 13 residues long. The germline V gene encodes CDR1 MNHEY and CDR2 SVGAGI. CDR3 region: CASRRQGGGELFF. CDR3 nucleotides: TGTGCCAGCAGGCGACAGGGCGGCGGGGAGCTGTTTTTT.

This clonotype was seen only once. The CDR3 nucleotides are TGCGCCAGCAGCCAAGAGTTGGGCGAGAACACCGGGGAGCTGTTTTTT. It specifies CASSQELGENTGELFF. The V gene is TRBV4-3, the J gene TRBJ2-2, with D unclear. With 0 bases removed from V and 1 base from J, the gap between germline ends came to 9 bases. Germline lookup yields CDR1 LGHNA and CDR2 YSLEER. This CDR3 region has 16 residues.

This chain links TRBV6-5 with TRBJ2-1, with 10 bases matching TRBD2. Germline assignment: CDR1 MNHEY and CDR2 SVGAGI. The CDR3 is 15 amino acids. V lost 8 bases and J lost 7; bases outside the gene matches: 11. The CDR3 DNA reads as TGTGCCAGCCTCCCGAGCGGGGGGGCCTGGAATGAGCAGTTCTTC. Translated, it gives CASLPSGGAWNEQFF.

The chain combines TRBV19 with TRBJ2-1, with a possible D match to TRBD2 (6 bases). The germline V gene has CDR1 LNHDA and CDR2 SQIVND (reference sequence). The CDR3 loop spans 13 amino acids. V gave up 4 bases and J gave up 7 bases, with 11 bases separating them. The CDR3 region is CASSTTSLNEQFF. In DNA form, the CDR3 reads TGTGCCAGTAGTACGACTAGTCTAAATGAGCAGTTCTTC.

The chain joins TRBV9 to TRBJ2-1; D not resolved. Germline assignment: CDR1 SGDLS and CDR2 YYNGEE. The CDR3 extends over 13 amino acids. V lost 3 bases, J lost 5 bases, and 9 bases lay in between. The CDR3 DNA follows: TGTGCCAGCAGCGGGTCTAGAAACAATGAGCAGTTCTTC. Translating it yields CASSGSRNNEQFF.

CDR3 nucleotide sequence: TGTGCCAGCAGTTCCCGACTAGCGGGGGACTACGAGCAGTACTTC. Amino acids: CASSSRLAGDYEQYF. This chain links TRBV27 with TRBJ2-7; TRBD2 aligns across 12 bases. The germline gives CDR1 MNHEY, CDR2 SMNVEV (reference sequence). V shed 4 bases and J 3 bases; nucleotides not matched to a gene: 4. The CDR3 runs to 15 residues.

The chain links TRBV7-6 to TRBJ2-5, with 13 bases lining up with TRBD2. The CDR3 length is 15 residues. CDR1 and CDR2 from the germline V gene are SGHVS and FNYEAQ. The V and J ends lost 5 bases and 1 base, in that order; junction bases with no gene match: 1. The CDR3 here is CASSRTSGSQETQYF. CDR3 nucleotide sequence: TGTGCCAGCAGCCGGACTAGCGGGAGCCAAGAGACCCAGTACTTC.

The chain carries TRBV9 and TRBJ1-1; 11 nucleotides agree with TRBD1. Germline CDR1 is SGDLS and CDR2 is YYNGEE. With 4 bases clipped from V and 5 bases from J, the junction kept 7 bases outside the gene matches. The CDR3 covers 15 residues. Here the CDR3 DNA reads TGTGCCAGCAGCCCAGGACAGGGGGCAGAGACTGAAGCTTTCTTT. The encoded protein is CASSPGQGAETEAFF.

The chain joins TRBV9 to TRBJ2-6; D remains unclear. The CDR3 is 14 residues long. Trimming took 4 bases from V and 0 from J, leaving 5 bases between them. The germline gives CDR1 SGDLS, CDR2 YYNGEE. In DNA, the CDR3 is TGTGCCAGCAGCACGAGCTCTGGGGCCAACGTCCTGACTTTC. Translation gives CASSTSSGANVLTF.

The gene calls are TRBV27 and TRBJ1-2, with no clear D. Per germline, CDR1 MNHEY and CDR2 SMNVEV (reference sequence). This CDR3 is 13 amino acids long. The V gene lost 0 bases and the J gene lost 6 bases, with 8 bases spanning the gap. The CDR3 DNA sequence: TGTGCCAGCAGTTTATCCGGGCGGAATGGCTACACCTTC. Amino acid sequence: CASSLSGRNGYTF.

To note about this clonotype: Compared with germline, one end of the junction differs, possibly owing to a read error. V is TRBV7-7 and J is TRBJ2-7; D may correspond to TRBD1 or TRBD2 (5 bases each). The CDR3 has 16 amino acids. Germline CDR1 SSHAT, CDR2 FNYEAQ (reference sequence). CDR3 in DNA: TGTGCTAGCAGCTTAGCCCGGGACCTAAGGTCCTACGAGCAGTACTTC. It encodes CASSLARDLRSYEQYF.

The chain combines TRBV7-2 with TRBJ2-7; D is unclear. Germline CDR1 is SGHTA and CDR2 is FQGNSA. This CDR3 comprises 13 residues. The germline V and J ends were trimmed by 3 bases and 4 bases, with 10 bases remaining between them. The CDR3 DNA reads as TGTGCCAGCAGCTTCTCGGACCTTTACGAGCAGTACTTC. Translation: CASSFSDLYEQYF.

V gene TRBV20-1 combines with J gene TRBJ1-6; a possible D gene is TRBD1 (5 bases). Trimming left V 1 base short and J 0 bases short, with 10 bases between. From germline, CDR1 is DFQATT and CDR2 SNEGSKA (reference sequence). The CDR3 has 16 amino acids. The DNA of the CDR3 is TGCAGTGCTAGAGGGACACTCCGCTCCTATAATTCACCCCTCCACTTT. Protein product: CSARGTLRSYNSPLHF.

The V and J genes are TRBV6-2 or TRBV6-3 and TRBJ2-5; 11 nucleotides align to TRBD2. Trimming took 1 base from V and 3 from J; bases not matched to a gene: 7. This CDR3 comprises 17 residues. Germline V gives CDR1 MNHEY, CDR2 SVGEGT. CDR3 loop: CASSYLEILAGEETQYF. DNA for the CDR3: TGTGCCAGCAGTTACTTGGAAATACTAGCGGGAGAAGAGACCCAGTACTTC.

The rearrangement uses TRBV12-3 or TRBV12-4 and TRBJ2-3; D call uncertain. The V and J ends lost 3 bases and 5 bases respectively, with 3 bases between them. This CDR3 has 11 residues. CDR3 sequence (DNA): TGTGCCAGCAGTTTCCTAGATACGCAGTATTTT. As protein: CASSFLDTQYF.

The gene calls are TRBV12-3 or TRBV12-4 and TRBJ2-7, with 11 nucleotides matching TRBD1. The CDR3 has 15 residues. After removal of 0 bases from V and 6 bases from J, the junction contained 4 bases not matched to a gene. This chain's CDR3 is CASSLAGTGGSEQYF. For the CDR3, the DNA is TGTGCCAGCAGTTTAGCTGGGACAGGGGGTAGCGAGCAGTACTTC.

This clonotype has only one observation. The chain uses TRBV5-6 and TRBJ2-7, with TRBD2 matching over 8 bases. Unmatched junction bases numbered 6, after V lost 1 base and J lost 3 bases. Per germline, CDR1 SGHDT and CDR2 YYEEEE. The CDR3 length is 15 residues. CDR3 bases: TGTGCCAGCAGCTTGATTTTAGCGGGGATCTACGAGCAGTACTTC. Its translation is CASSLILAGIYEQYF.

This clonotype was detected a few times. V usage is TRBV19 and J usage is TRBJ1-3; D is unclear. This CDR3 has 11 amino acids. From germline, CDR1 is LNHDA and CDR2 SQIVND (reference sequence). Trimming pared 5 bases from V and 4 bases from J, leaving 3 bases between. The CDR3 here is CASSRGNTIYF. The CDR3 nucleotides read TGTGCCAGTAGTCGCGGAAACACCATATATTTT.

The chain employs TRBV30 and TRBJ2-2; a possible D gene is TRBD1 (6 bases). There are 15 residues in the CDR3. With 5 bases removed from V and 2 bases from J, the gap between germline ends came to 15 bases. Germline CDR1 GTSNPN, CDR2 SVGIG (reference sequence). In nucleotides, the CDR3 is TGTGCCTGGTTACGTGGGGGCAGAAACACCGGGGAGCTGTTTTTT. It yields the protein CAWLRGGRNTGELFF.

V is TRBV29-1 and J is TRBJ2-6; D ambiguous. Germline loops: CDR1 SQVTM, CDR2 ANQGSEA. Trimming took 4 bases from V and 0 from J, leaving 7 bases between them. The CDR3 contains 14 residues. CDR3 loop: CSVVHPSGANVLTF. The CDR3 coding sequence is TGCAGCGTTGTTCACCCCTCTGGGGCCAACGTCCTGACTTTC.

J is TRBJ1-2 and V is TRBV7-9; perhaps TRBD1 as D (5 bases). With 6 bases removed from V and 4 bases from J, the gap between germline ends came to 12 bases. Looked up from germline, CDR1 is SEHNR and CDR2 is FQNEAQ (reference sequence). This CDR3 is 13 amino acids long. Here the CDR3 reads CASSYTGLYGYTF. The CDR3 region has the DNA TGTGCCAGCAGTTACACAGGTCTCTATGGCTACACCTTC.

This clonotype appeared once. The chain carries TRBV4-2 and TRBJ2-1; D unresolved. The CDR3 extends over 11 amino acids. Trimming shortened V by 3 bases and J by 4 bases, and 1 base separated the two germline ends. Per germline, CDR1 LGHNA and CDR2 YNFKEQ. The CDR3 bases are TGTGCCAGCAGCCATTACAATGAGCAGTTCTTC. This encodes CASSHYNEQFF.

This sequence joins TRBV5-6 and TRBJ2-1, with D unresolved. Trimming stripped 4 bases from V and 4 bases from J, with 15 bases between. The CDR3 runs to 15 residues. The germline V gene encodes CDR1 SGHDT and CDR2 YYEEEE. CDR3 sequence: CASSGPLNPYNEQFF. CDR3 nucleotides: TGTGCCAGCAGCGGACCGTTGAACCCTTACAATGAGCAGTTCTTC. Together with reference TRBV5-6 and TRBJ2-1, the CDR3 gives the full variable domain: DAGVTQSPTHLIKTRGQQVTLRCSPKSGHDTVSWYQQALGQGPQFIFQYYEEEERQRGNFPDRFSGHQFPNYSSELNVNALLLGDSALYLCASSGPLNPYNEQFFGPGTRLTVL.

The chain couples TRBV20-1 to TRBJ2-5; D ambiguous. Germline lookup yields CDR1 DFQATT and CDR2 SNEGSKA (reference sequence). The germline V and J ends were trimmed by 1 base and 9 bases, with 15 bases remaining between them. This CDR3 spans 13 amino acids. The CDR3 here is CSARGEYPEAQYF. For the CDR3, the DNA is TGCAGTGCTAGAGGAGAGTATCCCGAGGCCCAGTACTTC.

This chain joins TRBV12-3 or TRBV12-4 and TRBJ2-3; 7 bases map to TRBD1. Trimming removed 10 bases from V and 4 bases from J; junction bases left unmatched: 17. The CDR3 consists of 16 residues. The DNA of the CDR3 is TGTGCCACAATAGGGGGCCCGCGTGATTTTCCAGATACGCAGTATTTT. Translating it yields CATIGGPRDFPDTQYF.

The chain carries TRBV4-1 and TRBJ2-1, with 7 nucleotides matching TRBD2. The CDR3 is 16 amino acids. V lost 0 bases and J lost 6; bases outside the gene matches: 8. The germline gives CDR1 MGHRA, CDR2 YSYEKL. CDR3 region: CASSQDLAGEGNEQFF. For the CDR3, the DNA is TGCGCCAGCAGCCAAGATCTGGCGGGAGAAGGCAATGAGCAGTTCTTC.

The V and J genes are TRBV12-3 or TRBV12-4 and TRBJ2-1, with 8 nucleotides matching TRBD2. The CDR3 runs to 18 residues. Losses at the gene ends were 1 base for V and 0 bases for J; bases not matched to a gene: 8. CDR3 DNA: TGTGCCAGCAGTTTAGGGGGCGGGGGGCCAAGCTCCTACAATGAGCAGTTCTTC. Encoded protein: CASSLGGGGPSSYNEQFF.

In nucleotides, the CDR3 is TGTGCCAGCATCATGGACGGGAACACTGAAGCTTTCTTT. It translates to CASIMDGNTEAFF. The chain couples TRBV5-4 to TRBJ1-1; D is uncertain. The CDR3 contains 13 residues. V shed 6 bases and J shed 1 base, with 10 bases lying between them. Germline CDR1 reads SGHNT; CDR2 reads YYREEE (reference sequence).